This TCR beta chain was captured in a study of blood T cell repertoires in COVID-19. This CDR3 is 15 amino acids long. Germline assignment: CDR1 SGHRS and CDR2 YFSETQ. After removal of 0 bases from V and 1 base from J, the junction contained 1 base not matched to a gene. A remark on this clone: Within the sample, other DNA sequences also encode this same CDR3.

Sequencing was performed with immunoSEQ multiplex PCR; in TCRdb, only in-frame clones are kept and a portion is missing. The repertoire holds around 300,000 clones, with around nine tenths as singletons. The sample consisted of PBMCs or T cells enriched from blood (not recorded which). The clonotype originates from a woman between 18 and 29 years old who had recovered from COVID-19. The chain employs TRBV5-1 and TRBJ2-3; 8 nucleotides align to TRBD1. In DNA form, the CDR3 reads TGCGCCAGCAGCTTGGTGGGACAGGGCACAGATACGCAGTATTTT. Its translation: CASSLVGQGTDTQYF.